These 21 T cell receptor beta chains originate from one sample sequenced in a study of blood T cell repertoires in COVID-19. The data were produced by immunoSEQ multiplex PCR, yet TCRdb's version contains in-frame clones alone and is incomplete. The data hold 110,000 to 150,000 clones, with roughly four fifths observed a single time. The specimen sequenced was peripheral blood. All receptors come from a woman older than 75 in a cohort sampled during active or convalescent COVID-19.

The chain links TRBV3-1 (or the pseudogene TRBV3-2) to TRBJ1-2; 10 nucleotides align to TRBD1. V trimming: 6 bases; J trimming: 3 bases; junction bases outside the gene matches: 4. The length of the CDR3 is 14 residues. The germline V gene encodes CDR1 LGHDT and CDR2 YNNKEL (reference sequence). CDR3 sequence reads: CASRDRGLDYGYTF. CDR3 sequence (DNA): TGTGCCAGCAGAGACAGGGGGCTCGACTATGGCTACACCTTC.

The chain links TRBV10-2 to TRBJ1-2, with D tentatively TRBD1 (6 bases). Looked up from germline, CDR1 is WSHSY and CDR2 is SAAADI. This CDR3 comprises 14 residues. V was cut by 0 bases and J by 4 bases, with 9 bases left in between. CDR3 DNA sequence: TGCGCCAGCAGTGAGTCATACAGGGTCTATGGCTACACCTTC. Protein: CASSESYRVYGYTF.

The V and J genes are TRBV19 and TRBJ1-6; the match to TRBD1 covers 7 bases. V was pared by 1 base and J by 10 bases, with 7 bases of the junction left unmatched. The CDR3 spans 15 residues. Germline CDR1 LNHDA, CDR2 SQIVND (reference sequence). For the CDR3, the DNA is TGTGCCAGTAGTATAGTGGCAGGGGGTGGCTCACCCCTCCACTTT. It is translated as CASSIVAGGGSPLHF.

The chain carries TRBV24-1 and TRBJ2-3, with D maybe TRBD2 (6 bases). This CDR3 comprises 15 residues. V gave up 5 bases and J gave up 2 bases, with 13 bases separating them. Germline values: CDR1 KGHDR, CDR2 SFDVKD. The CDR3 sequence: CATSGRRGATDTQYF. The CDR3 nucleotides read TGTGCCACCAGTGGCAGGCGGGGAGCCACAGATACGCAGTATTTT.

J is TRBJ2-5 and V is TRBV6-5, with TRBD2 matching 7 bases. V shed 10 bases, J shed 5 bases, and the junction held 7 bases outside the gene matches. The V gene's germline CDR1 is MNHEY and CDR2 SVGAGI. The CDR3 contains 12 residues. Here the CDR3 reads CATQRGVETQYF. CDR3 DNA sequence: TGTGCCACCCAACGGGGGGTTGAGACCCAGTACTTC.

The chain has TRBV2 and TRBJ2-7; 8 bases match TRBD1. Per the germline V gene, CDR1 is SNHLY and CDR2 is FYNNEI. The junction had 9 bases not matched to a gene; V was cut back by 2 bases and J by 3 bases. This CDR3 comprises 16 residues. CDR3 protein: CASSELGSRGLYEQYF. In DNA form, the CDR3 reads TGTGCCAGCAGTGAACTGGGTAGCAGGGGGCTCTACGAGCAGTACTTC. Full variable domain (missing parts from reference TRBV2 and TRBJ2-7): EPEVTQTPSHQVTQMGQEVILRCVPISNHLYFYWYRQILGQKVEFLVSFYNNEISEKSEIFDDQFSVERPDGSNFTLKIRSTKLEDSAMYFCASSELGSRGLYEQYFGPGTRLTVT.

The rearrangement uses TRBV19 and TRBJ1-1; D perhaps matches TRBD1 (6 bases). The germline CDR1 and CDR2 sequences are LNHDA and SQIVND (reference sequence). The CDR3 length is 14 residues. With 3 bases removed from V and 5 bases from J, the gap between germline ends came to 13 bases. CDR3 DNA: TGTGCCAGTAGTATCAAGGGGGATTATACTGAAGCTTTCTTT. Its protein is CASSIKGDYTEAFF.

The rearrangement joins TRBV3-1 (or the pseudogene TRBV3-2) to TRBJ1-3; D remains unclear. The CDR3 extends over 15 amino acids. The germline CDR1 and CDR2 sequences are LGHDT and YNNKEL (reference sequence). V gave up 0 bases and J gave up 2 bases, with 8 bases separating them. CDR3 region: CASSQERGTGNTIYF. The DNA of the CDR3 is TGTGCCAGCAGCCAAGAGCGCGGTACTGGAAACACCATATATTTT.

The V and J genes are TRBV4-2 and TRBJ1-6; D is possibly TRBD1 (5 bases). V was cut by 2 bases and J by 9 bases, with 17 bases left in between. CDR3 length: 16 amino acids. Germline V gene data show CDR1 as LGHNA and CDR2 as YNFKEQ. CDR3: CASSQNRRRVTSPLHF. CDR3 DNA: TGTGCCAGCAGCCAAAATCGGCGCAGGGTAACTTCACCCCTCCACTTT.

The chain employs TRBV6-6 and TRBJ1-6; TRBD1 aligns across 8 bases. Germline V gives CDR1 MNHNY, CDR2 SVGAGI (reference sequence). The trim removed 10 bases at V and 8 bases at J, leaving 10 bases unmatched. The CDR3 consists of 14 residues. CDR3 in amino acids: CATRGGTGYSPLHF. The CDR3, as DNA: TGTGCCACCCGAGGTGGGACAGGCTATTCACCCCTCCACTTT.

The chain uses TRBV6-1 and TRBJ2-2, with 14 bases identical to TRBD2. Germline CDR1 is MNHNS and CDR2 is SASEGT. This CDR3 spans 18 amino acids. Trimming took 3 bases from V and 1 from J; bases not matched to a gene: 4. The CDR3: CASSDGTSGGRNTGELFF. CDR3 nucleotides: TGTGCCAGCAGTGACGGGACTAGCGGGGGTAGGAACACCGGGGAGCTGTTTTTT.

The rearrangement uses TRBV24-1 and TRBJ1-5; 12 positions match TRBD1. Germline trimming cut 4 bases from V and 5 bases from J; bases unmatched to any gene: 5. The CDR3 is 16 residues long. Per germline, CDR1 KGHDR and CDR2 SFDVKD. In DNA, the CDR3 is TGTGCCACCAGTGACCGGGACAGGGGGCGGGATCAGCCCCAGCATTTT. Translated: CATSDRDRGRDQPQHF.

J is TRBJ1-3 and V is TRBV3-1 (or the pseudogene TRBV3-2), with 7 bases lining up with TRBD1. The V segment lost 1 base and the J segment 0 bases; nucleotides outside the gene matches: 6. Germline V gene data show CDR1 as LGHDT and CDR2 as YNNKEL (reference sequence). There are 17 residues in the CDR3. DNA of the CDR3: TGTGCCAGCAGCCAAGCAGGGGGGCCAACCTCTGGAAACACCATATATTTT. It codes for CASSQAGGPTSGNTIYF.

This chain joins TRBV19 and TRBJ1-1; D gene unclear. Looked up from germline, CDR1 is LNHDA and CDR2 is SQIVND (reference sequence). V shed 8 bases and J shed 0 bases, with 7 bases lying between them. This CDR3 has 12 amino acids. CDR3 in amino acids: CASCELNTEAFF. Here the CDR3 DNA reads TGTGCCAGTTGCGAGTTGAACACTGAAGCTTTCTTT.

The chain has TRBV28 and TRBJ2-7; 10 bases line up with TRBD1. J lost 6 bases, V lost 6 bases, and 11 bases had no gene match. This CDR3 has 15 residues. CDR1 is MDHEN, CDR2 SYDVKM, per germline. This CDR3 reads CASSSSGTGAGEQYV. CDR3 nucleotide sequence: TGTGCCAGCAGCAGCTCCGGGACAGGGGCGGGCGAGCAGTACGTC.

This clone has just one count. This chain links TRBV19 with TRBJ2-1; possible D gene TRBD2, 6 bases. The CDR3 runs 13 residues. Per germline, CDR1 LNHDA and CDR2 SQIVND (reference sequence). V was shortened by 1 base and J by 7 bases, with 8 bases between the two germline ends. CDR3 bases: TGTGCCAGTAGTATAGTACGGGGGAATGAGCAGTTCTTC. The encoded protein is CASSIVRGNEQFF.

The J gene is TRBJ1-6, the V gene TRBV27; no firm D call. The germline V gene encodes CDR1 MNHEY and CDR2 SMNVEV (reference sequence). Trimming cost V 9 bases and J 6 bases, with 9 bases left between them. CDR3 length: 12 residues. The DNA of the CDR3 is TGTGCCAGTCGGGATCCTAATTCACCCCTCCACTTT. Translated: CASRDPNSPLHF.

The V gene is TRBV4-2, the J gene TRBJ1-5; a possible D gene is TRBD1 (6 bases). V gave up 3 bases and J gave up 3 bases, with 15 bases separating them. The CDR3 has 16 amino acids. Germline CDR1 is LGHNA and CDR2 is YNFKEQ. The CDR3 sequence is CASSQGDTYYNQPQHF. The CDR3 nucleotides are TGTGCCAGCAGCCAGGGGGACACCTACTACAATCAGCCCCAGCATTTT.

This CDR3 reads CASSVDRFPDGYTF. The DNA of the CDR3 is TGTGCCAGCAGCGTAGATCGGTTTCCGGATGGCTACACCTTC. The chain couples TRBV9 to TRBJ1-2; D gene ambiguous. V lost 0 bases, J lost 6 bases, and 12 bases lay in between. The CDR3 spans 14 residues. From germline, CDR1 is SGDLS and CDR2 YYNGEE.

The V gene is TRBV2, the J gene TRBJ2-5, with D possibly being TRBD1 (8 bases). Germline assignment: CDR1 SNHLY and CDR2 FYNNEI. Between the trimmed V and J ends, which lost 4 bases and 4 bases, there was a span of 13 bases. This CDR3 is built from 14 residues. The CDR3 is CASSVTGGGETQYF. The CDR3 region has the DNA TGTGCCAGCAGTGTAACAGGGGGGGGAGAGACCCAGTACTTC.

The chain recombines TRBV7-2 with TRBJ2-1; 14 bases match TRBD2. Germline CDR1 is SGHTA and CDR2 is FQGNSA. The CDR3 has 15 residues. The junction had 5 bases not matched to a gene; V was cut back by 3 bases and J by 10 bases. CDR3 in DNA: TGTGCCAGCAGCTTGACTAGCGGGGGGGCCGGGGAGCAGTTCTTC. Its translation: CASSLTSGGAGEQFF.